The clone carrying this TCR beta chain was detected a few times. The antigen is unknown. The data derive from a study of CD8 T cells in ankylosing spondylitis. Per the germline V gene, CDR1 is MNHNS and CDR2 is SASEGT. This CDR3 region has 14 residues. Trimming took off 7 bases at V and 3 bases at J, with 13 bases between the two ends. Generation of TCR beta libraries employed quantitative 5'-RACE incorporating molecular barcodes. TCRdb re-called the 5' RACE reads through MiXCR, storing one row per CDR3 protein. The data hold roughly 470,000 distinct CDR3 sequences, with around 26% observed a single time. Overall study findings and caveats: It was reported that disease-linked clones were significantly enriched in matched ankylosing spondylitis synovial fluid. Before this, some motif variants had been reported in reactive arthritis synovial fluid and blood. There was a TCR beta motif, made of several highly homologous variants, that appeared characteristic of ankylosing spondylitis blood.

The V gene is TRBV6-1, the J gene TRBJ2-1; possible D gene TRBD2, 5 bases. The source is a male donor with ankylosing spondylitis. The specimen sequenced was blood, either unsorted or a sorted T cell fraction (not recorded which). CDR3 nucleotides: TGTGCCAGCACCGAGGGAGTGGACTACAATGAGCAGTTCTTC. Translated, it gives CASTEGVDYNEQFF.